The clone carrying this TCR beta chain is a singleton in its sample. This table comes from immunoSEQ multiplex PCR, and its TCRdb copy is limited to in-frame clones, with some not included. The repertoire holds roughly 72,000 clones, with around 90% as singletons. The sample originates from a study of technical replicates of blood from a handful of donors. The CDR3 has 8 amino acids. Trimming took off 8 bases at V and 14 bases at J, with 8 bases between the two ends. The V gene's germline CDR1 is SGHAT and CDR2 FQNNGV. The V and J genes are TRBV11-2 and TRBJ2-3, with unresolved D. Material: T cells isolated from PBMCs. This TCR was recovered from a human donor in good health. The CDR3 nucleotides read TGTGCCAGCGGTCTACGGTATTTT. Protein sequence: CASGLRYF.